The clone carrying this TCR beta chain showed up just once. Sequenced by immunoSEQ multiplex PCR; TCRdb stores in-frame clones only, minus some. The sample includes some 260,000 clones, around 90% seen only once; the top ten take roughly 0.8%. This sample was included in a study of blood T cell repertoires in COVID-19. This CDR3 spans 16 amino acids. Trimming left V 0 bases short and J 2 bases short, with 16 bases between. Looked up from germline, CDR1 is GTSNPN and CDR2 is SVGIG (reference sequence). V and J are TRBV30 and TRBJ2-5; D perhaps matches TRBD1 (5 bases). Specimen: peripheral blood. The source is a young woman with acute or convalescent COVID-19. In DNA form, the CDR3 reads TGTGCCTGGAGTGTAAGTTGGACAATGGGGCAAGAGACCCAGTACTTC. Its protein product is CAWSVSWTMGQETQYF.